Sequencing of this T cell receptor (beta chain) was carried out in a study of a mutant IDH1 vaccine in newly diagnosed glioma. Study-level background: Patients in the study were vaccinated eight times, receiving shots in weeks 1, 3, 5, 7, 11, 15, 19 and 23. Treated patients, about 60% male and roughly 38% female, averaged approximately 40 years of age. Vaccine administration was initiated 4-6 weeks following radiotherapy alone, or with temozolomide cycles.

Germline lookup yields CDR1 SGDLS and CDR2 YYNGEE. With V trimmed by 0 bases and J by 9 bases, 6 bases remained unmatched. The CDR3 runs 15 residues. The table lists this clone with a count of one. Its target is not known. As for time point: week 23, last vaccination. Vaccine doses each comprised 300 ug of mutant IDH1 20-mer peptide, with topical imiquimod. The repertoire was sequenced with immunoSEQ multiplex PCR; TCRdb's copy has only in-frame clones and lacks some. There are roughly 40,000 clones in the sample; around 93% occur only once, and around 4% lies in the top ten. The sequencing used PBMCs, collected from a glioma patient whose treatment included an IDH1 peptide vaccine. This chain uses TRBV9 with TRBJ2-1; 10 bases line up with TRBD2. This clonotype was sampled from a man aged 50-60 years with glioma. CDR3 sequence reads: CASSVEREGRTEQFF. CDR3 DNA sequence: TGTGCCAGCAGCGTAGAGCGGGAGGGCCGCACTGAGCAGTTCTTC.